These 11 T cell receptor beta chains share one sample of origin, sequenced in a study of shared T cell receptors in the human thymus. TCRdb's copy holds only in-frame clones and misses some; the assay was immunoSEQ multiplex PCR. The table lists roughly 660,000 clones, over 75% of them singletons. The data also belong to a second study, concerning human thymus T cells.

Sequencing was done on a sample of thymocytes. Receptors were obtained from a boy under two years old with a congenital heart defect.

The rearrangement uses TRBV29-1 and TRBJ1-2; D ambiguous. Germline V gene lookup returns CDR1 SQVTM and CDR2 ANQGSEA. The CDR3 is 14 amino acids. With 6 bases removed from V and 0 bases from J, the gap between germline ends came to 14 bases. The CDR3 loop reads CSVPPTLSNYGYTF. The DNA of the CDR3 is TGCAGCGTGCCCCCTACGCTCTCTAACTATGGCTACACCTTC.

CDR3 in DNA: TGCGCCAGCAGCCAAGGGGGTAGAAGGGGCCACTCTGGAAACACCATATATTTT. This encodes CASSQGGRRGHSGNTIYF. The V and J genes are TRBV4-3 and TRBJ1-3; D perhaps matches TRBD1 (5 bases). V dropped 1 base and J dropped 0 bases, with 16 bases sitting between them. The V gene's germline CDR1 is LGHNA and CDR2 YSLEER. The CDR3 totals 18 residues.

This chain connects TRBV4-2 to TRBJ2-5, with 8 bases that match TRBD1. This CDR3 is 17 amino acids long. Per the germline V gene, CDR1 is LGHNA and CDR2 is YNFKEQ. The V segment lost 4 bases and the J segment 0 bases; nucleotides outside the gene matches: 10. This CDR3 is CASSLRIGQGDQETQYF. CDR3 bases: TGTGCCAGCAGCCTAAGGATCGGACAGGGAGACCAAGAGACCCAGTACTTC.

CDR3 sequence (DNA): TGCGCCAGCAGCCACAGCGGGGCTAGCACAGATACGCAGTATTTT. Translation gives CASSHSGASTDTQYF. The chain links TRBV5-1 to TRBJ2-3, with 7 nucleotides matching TRBD2. Germline loops: CDR1 SGHRS, CDR2 YFSETQ. The V segment lost 4 bases and the J segment 0 bases; nucleotides outside the gene matches: 5. This CDR3 has 15 amino acids.

The chain has TRBV5-5 and TRBJ2-7; a possible D gene is TRBD2 (6 bases). In germline, CDR1 is SGHKS, CDR2 YYEKEE (reference sequence). CDR3 length: 17 residues. V was clipped by 0 bases and J by 6 bases, with 22 bases between them. The CDR3 reads CASSLAKRATVPFEQYF. In DNA, the CDR3 is TGTGCCAGCAGCTTGGCAAAGCGGGCCACTGTCCCCTTCGAGCAGTACTTC. The entire variable domain, with the rest obtained from reference TRBV5-5 and TRBJ2-7, is as follows: DAGVTQSPTHLIKTRGQQVTLRCSPISGHKSVSWYQQVLGQGPQFIFQYYEKEERGRGNFPDRFSARQFPNYSSELNVNALLLGDSALYLCASSLAKRATVPFEQYFGPGTRLTVT.

The gene calls are TRBV19 and TRBJ1-1, with D hard to call. The germline gives CDR1 LNHDA, CDR2 SQIVND (reference sequence). Trimming pared 4 bases from V and 1 base from J, leaving 7 bases between. The CDR3 is 13 residues long. This CDR3 is CASSTTRNTEAFF. The DNA for the CDR3 is TGTGCCAGTAGTACGACACGGAACACTGAAGCTTTCTTT. The variable domain in full, with the rest retrieved from reference TRBV19 and TRBJ1-1, is DGGITQSPKYLFRKEGQNVTLSCEQNLNHDAMYWYRQDPGQGLRLIYYSQIVNDFQKGDIAEGYSVSREKKESFPLTVTSAQKNPTAFYLCASSTTRNTEAFFGQGTRLTVV.

CDR3 in amino acids: CASSVNSGRAYNEQFF. The CDR3, as DNA: TGTGCCAGCAGCGTAAATAGCGGGAGGGCCTACAATGAGCAGTTCTTC. The chain is built from TRBV9 and TRBJ2-1; TRBD2 aligns across 11 bases. The ends lost 1 base at V and 2 bases at J; junction bases unmatched: 2. Germline V gene sequence: CDR1 SGDLS, CDR2 YYNGEE. The CDR3 covers 16 residues.

This clone was detected once. V gene TRBV27 combines with J gene TRBJ2-2; 8 bases line up with TRBD1. CDR1 MNHEY and CDR2 SMNVEV come from the germline V gene (reference sequence). With 4 bases clipped from V and 5 bases from J, the junction kept 9 bases outside the gene matches. The CDR3 extends over 16 amino acids. The CDR3 spells CASSSPGGARTGELFF. For the CDR3, the DNA is TGTGCCAGCAGTTCCCCAGGGGGCGCGAGAACCGGGGAGCTGTTTTTT.

The rearrangement joins TRBV6-1 to TRBJ2-7; 10 bases line up with TRBD2. V lost 7 bases to trimming and J lost 5 bases; unmatched junction nucleotides: 8. The CDR3 is 14 residues long. Germline assignment: CDR1 MNHNS and CDR2 SASEGT. The chain's CDR3 is CASIPGTSANEQYF. The CDR3 DNA is TGTGCCAGCATCCCTGGGACTAGCGCTAACGAGCAGTACTTC.

This clone appeared a single time. The rearrangement links TRBV7-9 to TRBJ2-6; D remains unclear. The V end was cut by 4 bases, the J end by 1 base, with 17 bases between. The CDR3 covers 18 residues. Germline V gene lookup returns CDR1 SEHNR and CDR2 FQNEAQ (reference sequence). This CDR3 is CASSYSVRPRSGANVLTF. CDR3 nucleotide sequence: TGTGCCAGCAGCTATTCGGTCAGACCTAGGTCTGGGGCCAACGTCCTGACTTTC.

This clone was detected a few times. This sequence joins TRBV14 and TRBJ1-4; weak D call: TRBD1 (5 bases). The germline V gene encodes CDR1 SGHDN and CDR2 FVKESK. With 0 bases removed from V and 8 bases from J, the gap between germline ends came to 16 bases. The CDR3 has 16 residues. CDR3 nucleotides: TGTGCCAGCAGCCAAGAAGGGGCAGGGAGGACCGAAAAACTGTTTTTT. It specifies CASSQEGAGRTEKLFF.